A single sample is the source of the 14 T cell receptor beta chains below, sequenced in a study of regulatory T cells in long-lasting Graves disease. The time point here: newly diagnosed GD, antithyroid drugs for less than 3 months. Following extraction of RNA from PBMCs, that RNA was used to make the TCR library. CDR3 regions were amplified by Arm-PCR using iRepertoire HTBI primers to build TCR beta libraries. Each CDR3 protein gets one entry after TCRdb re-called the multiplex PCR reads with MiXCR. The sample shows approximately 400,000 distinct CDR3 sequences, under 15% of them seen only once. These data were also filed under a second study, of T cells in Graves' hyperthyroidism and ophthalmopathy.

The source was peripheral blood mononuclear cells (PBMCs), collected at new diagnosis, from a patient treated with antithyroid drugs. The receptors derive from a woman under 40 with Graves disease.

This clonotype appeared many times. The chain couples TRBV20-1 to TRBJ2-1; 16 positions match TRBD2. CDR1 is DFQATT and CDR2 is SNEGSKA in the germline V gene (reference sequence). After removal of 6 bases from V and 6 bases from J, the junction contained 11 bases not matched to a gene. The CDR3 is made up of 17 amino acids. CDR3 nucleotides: TGCAGTGCCTCGTCCCCCGGGACTAGCGGGAGGGGCAATGAGCAGTTCTTC. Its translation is CSASSPGTSGRGNEQFF.

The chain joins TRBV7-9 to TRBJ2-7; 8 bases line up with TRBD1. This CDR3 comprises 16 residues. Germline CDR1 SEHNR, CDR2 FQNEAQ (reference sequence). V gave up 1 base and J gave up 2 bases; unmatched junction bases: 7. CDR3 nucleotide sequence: TGTGCCAGCAGCTTAGACCGGACAGGGCGGACCTACGAGCAGTACTTC. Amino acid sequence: CASSLDRTGRTYEQYF.

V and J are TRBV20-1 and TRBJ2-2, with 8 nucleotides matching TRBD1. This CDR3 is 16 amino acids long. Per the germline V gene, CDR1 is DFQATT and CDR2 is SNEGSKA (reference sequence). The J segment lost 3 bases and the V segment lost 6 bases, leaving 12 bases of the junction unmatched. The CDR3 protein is CSARTGWSLDTGELFF. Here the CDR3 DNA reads TGCAGTGCGAGGACAGGGTGGAGTTTGGACACCGGGGAGCTGTTTTTT.

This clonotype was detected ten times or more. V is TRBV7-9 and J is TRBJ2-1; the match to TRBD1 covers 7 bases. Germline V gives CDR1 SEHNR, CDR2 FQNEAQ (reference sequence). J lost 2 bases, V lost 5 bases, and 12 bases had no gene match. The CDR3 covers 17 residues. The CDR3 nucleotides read TGTGCCAGCAGCGTACCACCGACAGGGTTTACCTACAATGAGCAGTTCTTC. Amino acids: CASSVPPTGFTYNEQFF.

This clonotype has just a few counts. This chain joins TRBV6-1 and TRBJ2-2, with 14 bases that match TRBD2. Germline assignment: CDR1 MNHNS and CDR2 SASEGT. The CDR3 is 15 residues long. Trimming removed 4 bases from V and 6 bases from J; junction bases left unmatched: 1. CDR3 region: CASSATSGRAGELFF. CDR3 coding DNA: TGTGCCAGCAGTGCGACTAGCGGGAGGGCCGGGGAGCTGTTTTTT.

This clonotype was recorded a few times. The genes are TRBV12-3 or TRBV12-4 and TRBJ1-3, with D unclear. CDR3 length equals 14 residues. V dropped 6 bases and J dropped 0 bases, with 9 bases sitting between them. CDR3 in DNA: TGTGCCAGCAGGTCTTCTGACTCTGGAAACACCATATATTTT. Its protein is CASRSSDSGNTIYF.

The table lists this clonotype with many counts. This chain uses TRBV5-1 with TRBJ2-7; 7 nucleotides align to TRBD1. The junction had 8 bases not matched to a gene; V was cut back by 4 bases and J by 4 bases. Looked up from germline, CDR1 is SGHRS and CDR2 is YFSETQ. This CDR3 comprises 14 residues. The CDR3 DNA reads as TGCGCCAGCAGCAACGGACAGGTCAATTACGAGCAGTACTTC. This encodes CASSNGQVNYEQYF.

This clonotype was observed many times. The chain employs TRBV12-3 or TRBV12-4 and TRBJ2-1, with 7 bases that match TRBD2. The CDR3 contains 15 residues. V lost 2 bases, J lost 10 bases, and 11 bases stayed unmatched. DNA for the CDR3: TGTGCCAGCAGTTTAAGCGGGATGGAGTGGGAGGAGCAGTTCTTC. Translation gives CASSLSGMEWEEQFF.

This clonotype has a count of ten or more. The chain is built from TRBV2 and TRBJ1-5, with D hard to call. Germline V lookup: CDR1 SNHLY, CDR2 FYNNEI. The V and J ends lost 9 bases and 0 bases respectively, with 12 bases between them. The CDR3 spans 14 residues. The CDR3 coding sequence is TGTGCCAGTAAAACAGACGCTAGCAATCAGCCCCAGCATTTT. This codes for CASKTDASNQPQHF.

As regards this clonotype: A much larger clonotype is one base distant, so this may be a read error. The CDR3 DNA reads TGTGCCAGCAGCCCGAGGACTAGAAGCAGTGAGCAGTTCTTC. It specifies CASSPRTRSSEQFF. The rearrangement joins TRBV11-3 to TRBJ2-1; TRBD2 agrees at 7 bases. This CDR3 spans 14 amino acids. Germline V gene data show CDR1 as SGHNT and CDR2 as YENEEA. With 5 bases clipped from V and 9 bases from J, the junction kept 10 bases outside the gene matches.

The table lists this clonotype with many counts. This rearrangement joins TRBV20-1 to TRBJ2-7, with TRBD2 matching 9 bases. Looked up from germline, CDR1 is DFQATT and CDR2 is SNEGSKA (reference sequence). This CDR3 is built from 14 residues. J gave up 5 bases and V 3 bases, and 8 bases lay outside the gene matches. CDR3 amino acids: CSASAGTSSHEQYF. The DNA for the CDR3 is TGCAGTGCTAGTGCCGGGACTAGCTCTCACGAGCAGTACTTC.

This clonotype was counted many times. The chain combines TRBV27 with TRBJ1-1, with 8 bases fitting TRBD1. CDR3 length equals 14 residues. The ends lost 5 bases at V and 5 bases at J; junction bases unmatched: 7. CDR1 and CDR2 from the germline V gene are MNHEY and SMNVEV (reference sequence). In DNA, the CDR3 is TGTGCCAGCAGTGCCAGGGGGCTCGGGACTGAAGCTTTCTTT. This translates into CASSARGLGTEAFF.

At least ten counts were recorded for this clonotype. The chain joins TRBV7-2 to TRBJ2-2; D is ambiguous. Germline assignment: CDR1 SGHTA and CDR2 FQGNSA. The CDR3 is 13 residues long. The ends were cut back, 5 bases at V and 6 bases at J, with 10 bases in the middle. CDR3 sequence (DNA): TGTGCCAGCAGCCCTACTCTTTCCGGGGAGCTGTTTTTT. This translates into CASSPTLSGELFF.

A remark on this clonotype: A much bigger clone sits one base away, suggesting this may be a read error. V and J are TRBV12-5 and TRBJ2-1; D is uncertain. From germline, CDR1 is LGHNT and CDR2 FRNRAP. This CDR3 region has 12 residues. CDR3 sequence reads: CASVPEYSEQFF. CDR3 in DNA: TGTGCTAGTGTCCCCGAGTACAGTGAGCAGTTCTTC. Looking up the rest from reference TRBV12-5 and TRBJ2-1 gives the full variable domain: DARVTQTPRHKVTEMGQEVTMRCQPILGHNTVFWYRQTMMQGLELLAYFRNRAPLDDSGMPKDRFSAEMPDATLATLKIQPSEPRDSAVYFCASVPEYSEQFFGPGTRLTVL.